This T cell receptor (beta chain) was sequenced in a study of blood T cell repertoires in COVID-19. Assay used: immunoSEQ multiplex PCR; TCRdb lists only in-frame clones, some missing. The table includes about 110,000 clones, 75% to 90% detected once. What was sequenced was peripheral blood. The origin of this receptor is a woman aged 60-70 years with acute or convalescent COVID-19.

The CDR3 DNA sequence: TGTGCCAGCTCCCAAGACAGAAATCAGCCCCAGCATTTT. This translates into CASSQDRNQPQHF. The chain links TRBV18 to TRBJ1-5; a possible D gene is TRBD1 (5 bases). The CDR3 runs 13 residues. Germline CDR1 reads KGHSH; CDR2 reads LQKENI. The V end was cut by 6 bases, the J end by 4 bases, with 10 bases between.